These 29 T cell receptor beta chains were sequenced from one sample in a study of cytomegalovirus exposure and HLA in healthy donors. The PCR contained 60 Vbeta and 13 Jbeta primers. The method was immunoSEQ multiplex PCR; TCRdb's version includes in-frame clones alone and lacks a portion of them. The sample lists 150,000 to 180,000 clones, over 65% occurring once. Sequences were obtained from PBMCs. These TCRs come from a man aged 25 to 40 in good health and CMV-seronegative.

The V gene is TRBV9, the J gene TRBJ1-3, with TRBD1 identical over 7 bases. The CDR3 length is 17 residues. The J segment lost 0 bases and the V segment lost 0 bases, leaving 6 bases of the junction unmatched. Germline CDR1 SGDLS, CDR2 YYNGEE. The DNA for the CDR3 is TGTGCCAGCAGCGTAGGGGCAGGGGACAGCTCTGGAAACACCATATATTTT. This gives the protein CASSVGAGDSSGNTIYF.

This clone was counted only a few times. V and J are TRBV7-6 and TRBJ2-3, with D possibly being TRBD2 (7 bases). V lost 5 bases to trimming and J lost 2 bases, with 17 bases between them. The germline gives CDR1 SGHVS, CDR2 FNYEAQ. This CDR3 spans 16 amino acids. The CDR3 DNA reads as TGTGCCAGCAGCCAATTTGGGGGGGCCGACACAGATACGCAGTATTTT. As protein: CASSQFGGADTDTQYF.

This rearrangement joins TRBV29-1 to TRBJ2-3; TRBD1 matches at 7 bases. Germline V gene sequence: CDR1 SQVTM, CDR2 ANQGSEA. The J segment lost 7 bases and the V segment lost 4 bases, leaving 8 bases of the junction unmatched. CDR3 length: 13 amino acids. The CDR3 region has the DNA TGCAGCGTTGCACAGGGGAGATTGAATACGCAGTATTTT. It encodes CSVAQGRLNTQYF.

As DNA, the CDR3 is TGTGCCAGCAGCGTAGCTCCCATGCGGGGGGATGCTCAAGAGACCCAGTACTTC. Translating gives CASSVAPMRGDAQETQYF. The gene calls are TRBV9 and TRBJ2-5; 8 bases fit TRBD2. In germline, CDR1 is SGDLS, CDR2 YYNGEE. V lost 0 bases and J lost 2; bases outside the gene matches: 12. The CDR3 totals 18 residues.

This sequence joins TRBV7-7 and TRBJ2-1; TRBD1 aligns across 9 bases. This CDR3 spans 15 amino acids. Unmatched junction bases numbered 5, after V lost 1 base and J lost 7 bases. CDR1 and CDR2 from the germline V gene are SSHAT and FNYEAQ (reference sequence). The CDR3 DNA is TGTGCCAGCAGCTTAGGGGGACAGGGTGGGAATGAGCAGTTCTTC. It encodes CASSLGGQGGNEQFF.

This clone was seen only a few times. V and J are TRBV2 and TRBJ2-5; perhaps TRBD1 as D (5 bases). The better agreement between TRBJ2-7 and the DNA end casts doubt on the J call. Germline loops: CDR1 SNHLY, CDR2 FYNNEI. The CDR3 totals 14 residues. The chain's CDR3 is CASIPGSGVDEQYF. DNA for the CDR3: TGTGCCAGCATTCCAGGGTCTGGTGTCGACGAGCAGTACTTC.

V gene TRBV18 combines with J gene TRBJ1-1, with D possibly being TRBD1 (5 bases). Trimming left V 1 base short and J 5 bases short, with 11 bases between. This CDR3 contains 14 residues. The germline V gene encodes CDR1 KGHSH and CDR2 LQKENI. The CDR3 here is CASSPLGGDTEAFF. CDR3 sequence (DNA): TGTGCCAGCTCACCACTGGGAGGGGATACTGAAGCTTTCTTT.

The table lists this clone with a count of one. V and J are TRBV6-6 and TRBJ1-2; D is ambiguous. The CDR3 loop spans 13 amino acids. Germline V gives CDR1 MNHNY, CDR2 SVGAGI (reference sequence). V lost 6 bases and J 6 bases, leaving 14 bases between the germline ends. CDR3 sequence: CASSLVPENGYTF. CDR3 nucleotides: TGTGCCAGCAGCCTGGTCCCAGAAAATGGCTACACCTTC.

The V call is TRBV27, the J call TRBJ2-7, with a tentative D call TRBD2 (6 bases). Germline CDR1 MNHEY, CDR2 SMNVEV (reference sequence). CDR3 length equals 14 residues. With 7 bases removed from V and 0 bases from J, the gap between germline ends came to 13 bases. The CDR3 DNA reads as TGTGCCAGCACCAGTGGGGGGAGCTCCTACGAGCAGTACTTC. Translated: CASTSGGSSYEQYF.

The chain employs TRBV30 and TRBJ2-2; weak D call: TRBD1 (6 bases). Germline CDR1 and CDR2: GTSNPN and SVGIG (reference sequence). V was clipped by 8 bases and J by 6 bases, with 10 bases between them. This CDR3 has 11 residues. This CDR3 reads CATYRAGELFF. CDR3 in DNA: TGTGCCACATACAGGGCCGGGGAGCTGTTTTTT.

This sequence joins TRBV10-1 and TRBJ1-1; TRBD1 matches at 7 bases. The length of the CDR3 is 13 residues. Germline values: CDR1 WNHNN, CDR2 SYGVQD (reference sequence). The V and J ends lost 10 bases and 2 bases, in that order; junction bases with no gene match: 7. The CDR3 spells CATLTGRNTEAFF. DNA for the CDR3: TGCGCCACCCTGACAGGGCGAAACACTGAAGCTTTCTTT.

CDR3 sequence reads: CASSMETGPYEQYF. DNA for the CDR3: TGTGCCAGTAGTATGGAGACAGGTCCCTACGAGCAGTACTTC. The chain recombines TRBV19 with TRBJ2-7, with D perhaps TRBD1 (6 bases). CDR3 size: 14 residues. Trimming shortened V by 3 bases and J by 2 bases, and 11 bases separated the two germline ends. The V gene's germline CDR1 is LNHDA and CDR2 SQIVND (reference sequence).

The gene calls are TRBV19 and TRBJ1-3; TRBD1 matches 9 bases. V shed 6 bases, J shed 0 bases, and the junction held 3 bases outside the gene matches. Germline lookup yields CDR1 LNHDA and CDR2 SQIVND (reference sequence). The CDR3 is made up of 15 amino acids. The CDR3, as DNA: TGTGCCAGTAGGAAGACAGGGGGCTCTGGAAACACCATATATTTT. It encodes CASRKTGGSGNTIYF.

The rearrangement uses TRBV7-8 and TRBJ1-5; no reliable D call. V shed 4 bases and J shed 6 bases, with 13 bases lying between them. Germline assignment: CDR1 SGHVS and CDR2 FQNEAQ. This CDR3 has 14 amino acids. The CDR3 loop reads CASSSHSGTQPQHF. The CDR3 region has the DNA TGTGCCAGCAGCTCTCACAGTGGAACTCAGCCCCAGCATTTT.

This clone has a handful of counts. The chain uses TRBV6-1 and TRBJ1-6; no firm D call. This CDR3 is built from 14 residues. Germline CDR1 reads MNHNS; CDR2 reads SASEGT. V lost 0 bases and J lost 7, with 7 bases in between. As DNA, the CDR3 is TGTGCCAGCAGTGAAGCAACATCAAATTCACCCCTCCACTTT. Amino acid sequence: CASSEATSNSPLHF.

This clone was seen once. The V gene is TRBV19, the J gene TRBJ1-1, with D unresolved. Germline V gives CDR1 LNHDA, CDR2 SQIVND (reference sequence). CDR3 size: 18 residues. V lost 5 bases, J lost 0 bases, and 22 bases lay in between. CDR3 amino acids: CASSPRGEGRVMNTEAFF. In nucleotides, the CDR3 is TGTGCCAGTAGTCCCCGGGGTGAAGGGCGGGTTATGAACACTGAAGCTTTCTTT.

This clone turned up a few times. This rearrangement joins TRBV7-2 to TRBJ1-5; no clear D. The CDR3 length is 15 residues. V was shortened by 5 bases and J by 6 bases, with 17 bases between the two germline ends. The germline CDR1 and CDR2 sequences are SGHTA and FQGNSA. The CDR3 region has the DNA TGTGCCAGCAGCCTAAACCGGGGAAGAGTTCAGCCCCAGCATTTT. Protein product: CASSLNRGRVQPQHF.

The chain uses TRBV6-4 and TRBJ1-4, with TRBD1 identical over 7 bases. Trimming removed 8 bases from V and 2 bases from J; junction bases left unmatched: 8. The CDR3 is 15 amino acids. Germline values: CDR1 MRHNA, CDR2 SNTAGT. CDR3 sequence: CASSEGAATNEKLFF. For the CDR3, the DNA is TGTGCCAGCTCGGAGGGGGCGGCGACTAATGAAAAACTGTTTTTT.

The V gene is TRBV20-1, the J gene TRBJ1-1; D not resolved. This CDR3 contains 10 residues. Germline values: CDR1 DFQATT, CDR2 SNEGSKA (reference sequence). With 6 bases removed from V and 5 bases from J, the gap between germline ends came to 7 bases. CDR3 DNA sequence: TGCAGTGCCCCTAAAACTGAAGCTTTCTTT. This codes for CSAPKTEAFF.

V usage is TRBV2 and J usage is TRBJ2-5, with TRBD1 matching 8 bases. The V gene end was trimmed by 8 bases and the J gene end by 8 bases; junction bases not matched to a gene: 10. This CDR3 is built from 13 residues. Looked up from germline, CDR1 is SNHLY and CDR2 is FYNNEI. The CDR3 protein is CASQGQGTGTQYF. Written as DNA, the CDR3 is TGTGCCAGCCAAGGACAGGGAACGGGAACCCAGTACTTC.

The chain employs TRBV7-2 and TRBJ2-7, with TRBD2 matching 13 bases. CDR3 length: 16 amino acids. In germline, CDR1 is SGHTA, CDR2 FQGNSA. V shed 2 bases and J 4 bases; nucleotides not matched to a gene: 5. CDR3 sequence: CASSLSATSGRYEQYF. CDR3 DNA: TGTGCCAGCAGCTTATCGGCGACTAGCGGGAGGTACGAGCAGTACTTC.

The CDR3 DNA is TGTGCCAGTAGTATAGGGACTAGCCACGAGCAGTACTTC. This sequence encodes CASSIGTSHEQYF. The chain joins TRBV19 to TRBJ2-7; 8 nucleotides match TRBD2. Germline trimming cut 1 base from V and 5 bases from J; bases unmatched to any gene: 1. The germline V gene encodes CDR1 LNHDA and CDR2 SQIVND (reference sequence). The CDR3 contains 13 residues.

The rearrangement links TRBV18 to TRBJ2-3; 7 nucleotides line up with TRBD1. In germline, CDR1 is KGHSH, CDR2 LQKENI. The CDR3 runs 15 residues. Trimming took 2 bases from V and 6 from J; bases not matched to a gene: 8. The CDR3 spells CASSPNDRVVDTQYF. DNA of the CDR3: TGTGCCAGCTCACCAAATGACAGGGTGGTGGATACGCAGTATTTT.

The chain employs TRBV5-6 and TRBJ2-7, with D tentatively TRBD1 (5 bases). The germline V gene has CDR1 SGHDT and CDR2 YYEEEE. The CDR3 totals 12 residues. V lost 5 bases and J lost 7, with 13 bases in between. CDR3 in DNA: TGTGCCAGCAGTGGGGCCCCAGGGGAGCAGTACTTC. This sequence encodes CASSGAPGEQYF.

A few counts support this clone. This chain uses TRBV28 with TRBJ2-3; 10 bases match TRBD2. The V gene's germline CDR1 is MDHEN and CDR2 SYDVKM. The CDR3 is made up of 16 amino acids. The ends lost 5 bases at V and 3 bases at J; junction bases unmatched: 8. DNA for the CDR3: TGTGCCAGCAGTCCTACAACTAGCGGGATAACAGATACGCAGTATTTT. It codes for CASSPTTSGITDTQYF.

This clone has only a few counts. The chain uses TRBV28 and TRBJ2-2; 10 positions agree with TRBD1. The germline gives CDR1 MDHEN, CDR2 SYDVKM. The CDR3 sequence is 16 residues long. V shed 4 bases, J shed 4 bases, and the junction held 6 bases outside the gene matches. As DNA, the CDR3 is TGTGCCAGCAGTTCCCAAGACAGGGGGCCCACCGGGGAGCTGTTTTTT. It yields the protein CASSSQDRGPTGELFF. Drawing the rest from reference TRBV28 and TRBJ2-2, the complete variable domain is DVKVTQSSRYLVKRTGEKVFLECVQDMDHENMFWYRQDPGLGLRLIYFSYDVKMKEKGDIPEGYSVSREKKERFSLILESASTNQTSMYLCASSSQDRGPTGELFFGEGSRLTVL.

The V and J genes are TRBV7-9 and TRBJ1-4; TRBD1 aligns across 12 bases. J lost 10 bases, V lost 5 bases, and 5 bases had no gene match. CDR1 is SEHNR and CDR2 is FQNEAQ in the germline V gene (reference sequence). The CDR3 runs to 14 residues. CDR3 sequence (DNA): TGTGCCAGCAGCGAGGGACAGGGGGCAGGAAAACTGTTTTTT. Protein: CASSEGQGAGKLFF.

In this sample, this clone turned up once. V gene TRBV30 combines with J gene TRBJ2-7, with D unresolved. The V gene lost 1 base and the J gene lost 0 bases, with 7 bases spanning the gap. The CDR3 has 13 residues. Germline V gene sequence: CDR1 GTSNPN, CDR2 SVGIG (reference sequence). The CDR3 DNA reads TGTGCCTGGAGTGAAGACATCTCCTACGAGCAGTACTTC. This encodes CAWSEDISYEQYF.

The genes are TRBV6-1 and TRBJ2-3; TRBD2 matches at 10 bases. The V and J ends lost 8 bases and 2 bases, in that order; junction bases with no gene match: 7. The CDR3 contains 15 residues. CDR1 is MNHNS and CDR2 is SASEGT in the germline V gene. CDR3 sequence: CASASLAGATDTQYF. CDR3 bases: TGTGCCAGCGCGAGTCTAGCGGGGGCCACAGATACGCAGTATTTT.